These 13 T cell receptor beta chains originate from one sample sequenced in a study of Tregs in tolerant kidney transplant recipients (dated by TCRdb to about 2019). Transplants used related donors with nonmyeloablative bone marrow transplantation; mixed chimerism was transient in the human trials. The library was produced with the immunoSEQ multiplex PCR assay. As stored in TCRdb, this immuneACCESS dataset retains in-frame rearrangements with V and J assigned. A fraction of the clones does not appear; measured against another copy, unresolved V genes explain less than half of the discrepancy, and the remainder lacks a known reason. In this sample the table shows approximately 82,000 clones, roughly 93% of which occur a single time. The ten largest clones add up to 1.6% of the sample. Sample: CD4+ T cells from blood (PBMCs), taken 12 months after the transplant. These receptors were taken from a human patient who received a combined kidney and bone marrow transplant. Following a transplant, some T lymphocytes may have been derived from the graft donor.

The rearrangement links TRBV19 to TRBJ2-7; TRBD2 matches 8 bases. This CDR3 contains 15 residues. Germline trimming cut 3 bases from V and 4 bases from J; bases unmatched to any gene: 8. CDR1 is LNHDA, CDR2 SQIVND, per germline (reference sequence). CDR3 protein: CASSIRAGVSYEQYF. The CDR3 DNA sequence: TGTGCCAGTAGTATTCGAGCGGGAGTGTCTTACGAGCAGTACTTC.

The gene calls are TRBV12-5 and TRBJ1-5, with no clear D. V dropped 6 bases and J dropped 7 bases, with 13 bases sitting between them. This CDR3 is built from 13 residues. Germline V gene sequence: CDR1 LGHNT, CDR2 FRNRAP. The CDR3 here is CASGPALRQPQHF. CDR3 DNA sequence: TGTGCTAGTGGCCCGGCCCTCAGGCAGCCCCAGCATTTT.

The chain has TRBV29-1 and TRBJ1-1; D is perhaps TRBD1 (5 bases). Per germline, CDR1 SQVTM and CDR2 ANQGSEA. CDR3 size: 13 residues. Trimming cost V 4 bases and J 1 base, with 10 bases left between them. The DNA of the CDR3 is TGCAGCGTTGCGCAGGACAAGAACACTGAAGCTTTCTTT. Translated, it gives CSVAQDKNTEAFF.

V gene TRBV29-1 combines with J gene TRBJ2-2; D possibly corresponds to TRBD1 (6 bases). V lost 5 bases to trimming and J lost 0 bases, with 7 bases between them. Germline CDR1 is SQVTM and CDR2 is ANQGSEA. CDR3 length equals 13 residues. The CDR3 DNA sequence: TGCAGCGTTTCAGGGGCGAACACCGGGGAGCTGTTTTTT. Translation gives CSVSGANTGELFF.

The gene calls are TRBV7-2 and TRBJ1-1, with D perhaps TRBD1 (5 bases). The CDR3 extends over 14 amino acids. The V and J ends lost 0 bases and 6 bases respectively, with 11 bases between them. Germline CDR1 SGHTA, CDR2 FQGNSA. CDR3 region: CASSLARAVPEAFF. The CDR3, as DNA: TGTGCCAGCAGCTTAGCCAGGGCGGTACCTGAAGCTTTCTTT.

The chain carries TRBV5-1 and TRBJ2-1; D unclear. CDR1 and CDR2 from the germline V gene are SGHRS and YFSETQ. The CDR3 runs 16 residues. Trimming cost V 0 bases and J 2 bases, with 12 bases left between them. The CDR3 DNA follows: TGCGCCAGCAGCTTGGCTGAGAGGTTCCCCTACAATGAGCAGTTCTTC. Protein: CASSLAERFPYNEQFF.

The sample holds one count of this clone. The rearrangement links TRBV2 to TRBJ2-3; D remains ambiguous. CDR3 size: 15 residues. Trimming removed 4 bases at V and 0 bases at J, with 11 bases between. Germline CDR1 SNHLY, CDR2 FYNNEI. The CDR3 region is CASSGLTSSTDTQYF. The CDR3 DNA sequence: TGTGCCAGCAGTGGACTGACCTCTAGCACAGATACGCAGTATTTT.

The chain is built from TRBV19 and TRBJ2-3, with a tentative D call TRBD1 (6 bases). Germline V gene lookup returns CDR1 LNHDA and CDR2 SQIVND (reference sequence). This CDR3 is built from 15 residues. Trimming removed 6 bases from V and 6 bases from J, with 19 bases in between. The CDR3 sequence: CASSGDTYRGDTQYF. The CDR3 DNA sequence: TGTGCCAGTAGCGGGGACACCTATAGGGGGGATACGCAGTATTTT.

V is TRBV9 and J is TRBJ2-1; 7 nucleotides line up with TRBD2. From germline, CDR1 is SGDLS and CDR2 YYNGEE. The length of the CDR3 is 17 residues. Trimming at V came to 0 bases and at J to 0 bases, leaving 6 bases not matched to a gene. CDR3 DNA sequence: TGTGCCAGCAGCGTAGCTGTGCGGGAGAGCTCCTACAATGAGCAGTTCTTC. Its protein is CASSVAVRESSYNEQFF.

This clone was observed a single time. CDR3 in amino acids: CASSSDLRGNEQFF. The CDR3 DNA is TGTGCCAGCAGCTCCGATCTGCGGGGCAATGAGCAGTTCTTC. This chain links TRBV7-7 with TRBJ2-1, with D maybe TRBD2 (6 bases). The germline V gene has CDR1 SSHAT and CDR2 FNYEAQ (reference sequence). The CDR3 contains 14 residues. V was clipped by 4 bases and J by 6 bases, with 13 bases between them.

The CDR3 bases are TGTGCCAGCAGCTTTTATGGGACAGGGACAGGTGCCGGGGAGCTGTTTTTT. As protein: CASSFYGTGTGAGELFF. This chain joins TRBV7-2 and TRBJ2-2; TRBD1 aligns across 9 bases. This CDR3 is built from 17 residues. Germline V gene data show CDR1 as SGHTA and CDR2 as FQGNSA. V lost 3 bases and J lost 6; bases outside the gene matches: 11.

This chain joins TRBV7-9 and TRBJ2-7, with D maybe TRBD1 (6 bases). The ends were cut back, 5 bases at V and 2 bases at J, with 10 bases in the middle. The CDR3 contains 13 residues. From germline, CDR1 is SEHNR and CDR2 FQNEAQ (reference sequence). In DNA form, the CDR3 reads TGTGCCAGCAGCCGGGACAAAGCCTACGAGCAGTACTTC. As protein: CASSRDKAYEQYF. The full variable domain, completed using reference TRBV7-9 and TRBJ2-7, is DTGVSQNPRHKITKRGQNVTFRCDPISEHNRLYWYRQTLGQGPEFLTYFQNEAQLEKSRLLSDRFSAERPKGSFSTLEIQRTEQGDSAMYLCASSRDKAYEQYFGPGTRLTVT.

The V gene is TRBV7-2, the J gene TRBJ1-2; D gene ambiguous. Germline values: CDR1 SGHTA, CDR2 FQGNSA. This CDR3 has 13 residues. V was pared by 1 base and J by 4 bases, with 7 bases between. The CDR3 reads CASSLGRSYGYTF. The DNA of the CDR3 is TGTGCCAGCAGCTTAGGGAGGAGCTATGGCTACACCTTC.